This entry features one TCR beta chain sequence. The sample originates from a study of shared clonotypes between healthy human individuals. The ends were cut back, 5 bases at V and 11 bases at J, with 16 bases in the middle. This CDR3 region has 12 residues. Per germline, CDR1 SGHAT and CDR2 FQNNGV. Clones were sequenced by immunoSEQ multiplex PCR, and TCRdb holds only the in-frame ones, with some missing. The top ten hold 0.13% to 0.15% of the sample, which has millions of clones, more than 90% seen once. The chain recombines TRBV11-2 with TRBJ2-7, with D possibly being TRBD1 (6 bases). This sequence originates from a young man in good health. The sample taken for sequencing was naive CD4+ T cells sorted from blood. Documented subset: CD45RA+ positively selected. CDR3 residues: CASSPDRTREYF. DNA for the CDR3: TGTGCCAGCAGCCCCGACAGGACCCGAGAGTACTTC.